This T cell receptor (beta chain) is drawn from a study of blood T cell repertoires in COVID-19 (dated by TCRdb to the early 2020s). In the study overall: Samples covering the acute and convalescent phases of COVID-19 were provided by collaborators in the United States, Italy and Spain. The prospective study material was composed of cDNA or gDNA derived from T cells, B-cell-depleted T cells, or PBMCs. The dataset comprised deeply sampled blood TCRbeta repertoires from subjects exposed to, actively infected with, or recovered from COVID-19. A freely available public database, intended as a resource for researchers studying the immune response to SARS-CoV-2, is where the repertoires were released. Samples came from the ongoing ImmuneRACE study (first 160 participants) plus 1,254 subjects from 6 global collaborators. A de-identified subject ID, COVID-19 status, age in years and sex were almost always included in the sample metadata. HLA class I and class II types, where available, came from metadata supplied by the sample provider rather than from assay-based typing. Summary of the overall study and its limitations: The amount of clinical and demographic metadata varied by source and participant and was provided uncurated.

To note about this clone: This clone's antigen is unknown. No much larger clone is present one base from it, and per-base qualities are unavailable.

TCRbeta CDR3 regions were amplified from genomic DNA by means of the immunoSEQ Assay, a bias-controlled multiplex PCR. The paper's processing steps were these. Nucleated cell counts per sample were estimated from amplification of reference gene primers within the assay. To quantify the absolute abundance of each unique TCRbeta CDR3 rearrangement, sequence reads were collapsed and filtered. For each sample, productive Simpson clonality was calculated as the square root of Simpson's diversity index over productive rearrangements. As stored in TCRdb, this immuneACCESS dataset retains in-frame rearrangements with V and J assigned. A fraction of the clones does not appear; measured against another copy, unresolved V genes explain less than half of the discrepancy, and the remainder lacks a known reason. The DNA was the basis for D and trimming; V, J and clone size are from that table. The sample table holds some 210,000 clones, of which 81% were seen once. Jointly, the top ten make up around 9.2% of the sample.

Unmatched junction bases come to 9, with V trimmed by 8 bases and J by 8 bases. Counted from cysteine to phenylalanine, this CDR3 has 13 amino acids. Only the CDR3 part of the read is kept: 39 bases, read in frame from the first base. Per the germline V gene (reference sequence), MNHEY is the CDR1 and SMNVEV is the CDR2. In the prospective study, participants were roughly 18 to 89 years old, resided in 25 or so geographic areas of the United States, and were enrolled through a virtual design. In the prospective study, participants were assigned to cohorts based on the clinical history participants reported in a screening survey and a study questionnaire. For ImmuneRACE Cohort 3, a participant was defined as recovered based on two consecutive negative NP/OP PCR tests, clearance by a healthcare professional, or resolution of symptoms. In the prospective study, mobile phlebotomists collected whole blood, serum and a nasopharyngeal or oropharyngeal swab from each participant. Prospective study participants could optionally give additional blood draws and questionnaires over a roughly 2-month period. Before DNA extraction, blood samples from the prospective study were shipped at room temperature or frozen.

This receptor was obtained from a man aged 40-49 years who had recovered from COVID-19. The sequence links TRBV27 to TRBJ1-2, with 9 bases aligning to TRBD1. The sample comprised PBMCs or T cells enriched from blood (not recorded which). The nucleotides read TGTGCCAGCTCCGACAGGGGGGTTGGAGGCTACACCTTC. Translated, it gives CASSDRGVGGYTF.